These 29 T cell receptor beta chains originate from one sample sequenced in a study of blood T cells in healthy people across ages (dated by TCRdb to the mid-2010s). Library preparation was by 5' RACE. Sequencing relied on an Illumina HiSeq 2500. A second PCR of 7 to 11 cycles was run with a J-beta primer mix and a sample-barcoded 5' primer. Through fastp at Q25 and MiXCR, TCRdb rebuilt clones from the public reads, retaining in-frame beta chains. Rows merge per CDR3 protein into single entries with the most common DNA and genes. This sample gives approximately 1.5 million distinct CDR3 sequences in total; approximately 43% of them show up just once. Around 4% of the sample is held by the ten biggest clonotypes. Sequencing was done on a sample of blood. These receptors all stem from a woman younger than 35 in good health.

V gene TRBV4-1 combines with J gene TRBJ2-7, with D maybe TRBD2 (6 bases). Near its end, the DNA agrees better with TRBJ2-5, so the J call may be wrong. CDR1 is MGHRA and CDR2 is YSYEKL in the germline V gene. The CDR3 totals 14 residues. CDR3 coding DNA: TGCGCCAGCAGCCAGGGAACTAGCACAGAGACCCAGTACTTC. Its translation: CASSQGTSTETQYF.

The chain couples TRBV27 to TRBJ1-6; 9 bases line up with TRBD1. Trimming removed 2 bases from V and 6 bases from J; junction bases left unmatched: 11. Germline values: CDR1 MNHEY, CDR2 SMNVEV (reference sequence). The CDR3 length is 18 residues. CDR3 amino acids: CASSLHFLQGAANSPLHF. CDR3 DNA sequence: TGTGCCAGCAGTTTACATTTTTTACAGGGGGCGGCTAATTCACCCCTCCACTTT.

This clonotype was counted only a few times. This rearrangement joins TRBV20-1 to TRBJ2-1; D unclear. Germline CDR1 is DFQATT and CDR2 is SNEGSKA (reference sequence). V was cut by 0 bases and J by 0 bases, with 12 bases left in between. This CDR3 has 16 amino acids. The CDR3 protein is CSARDRVSDSYNEQFF. CDR3 in DNA: TGCAGTGCTAGAGATCGGGTAAGCGACTCCTACAATGAGCAGTTCTTC.

The gene calls are TRBV14 and TRBJ1-2; D not resolved. CDR1 SGHDN and CDR2 FVKESK come from the germline V gene. This CDR3 has 14 residues. V lost 2 bases to trimming and J lost 6 bases, with 13 bases between them. CDR3 protein: CASSQIGGYDGYTF. The CDR3 nucleotides are TGTGCCAGCAGCCAAATTGGAGGGTATGATGGCTACACCTTC.

This chain joins TRBV25-1 and TRBJ2-7, with D unclear. CDR1 and CDR2 (germline): MGHDK, SYGVNS. The CDR3 covers 12 residues. Trimming removed 1 base at V and 7 bases at J, with 8 bases between. The CDR3 sequence is CASSEFYTEQYF. The CDR3 coding sequence is TGTGCCAGCAGTGAATTCTACACGGAGCAGTACTTC.

This clonotype was seen a handful of times. The gene calls are TRBV3-1 and TRBJ2-5, with 9 bases lining up with TRBD2. After removal of 1 base from V and 11 bases from J, the junction contained 11 bases not matched to a gene. This CDR3 spans 15 amino acids. The germline gives CDR1 LGHDT, CDR2 YNNKEL (reference sequence). CDR3 sequence reads: CASSQVSGSINEQYF. DNA of the CDR3: TGTGCCAGCAGCCAAGTTAGCGGGAGTATTAATGAGCAGTACTTC.

The J gene is TRBJ1-2, the V gene TRBV20-1; no firm D call. The CDR3 is made up of 13 amino acids. Germline loops: CDR1 DFQATT, CDR2 SNEGSKA (reference sequence). Trimming left V 0 bases short and J 4 bases short, with 9 bases between. The CDR3 sequence: CSARDRSGYGYTF. The CDR3 DNA is TGCAGTGCTAGAGATCGGTCGGGCTATGGCTACACCTTC.

This chain connects TRBV11-3 to TRBJ1-1; the D gene is possibly TRBD1 (5 bases). V lost 5 bases and J lost 5, with 18 bases in between. This CDR3 is 15 amino acids long. Germline V CDR1 and CDR2: SGHNT, YENEEA. The CDR3 is CASSPRGGGRTEAFF. CDR3 coding DNA: TGTGCCAGCAGCCCAAGGGGAGGTGGGAGGACTGAAGCTTTCTTT.

The chain links TRBV20-1 to TRBJ1-1; 8 nucleotides line up with TRBD1. Per germline, CDR1 DFQATT and CDR2 SNEGSKA (reference sequence). V gave up 3 bases and J gave up 5 bases; unmatched junction bases: 2. The CDR3 sequence is 12 residues long. The CDR3 region has the DNA TGCAGTGCTAGCCACAGGGGGACTGAAGCTTTCTTT. It encodes CSASHRGTEAFF.

V gene TRBV27 combines with J gene TRBJ2-1; D unresolved. The CDR3 runs 13 residues. V gave up 6 bases and J gave up 4 bases, with 10 bases separating them. CDR1 is MNHEY, CDR2 SMNVEV, per germline (reference sequence). CDR3 coding DNA: TGTGCCAGCAGCTCCTGGCCGTACAATGAGCAGTTCTTC. It specifies CASSSWPYNEQFF.

J is TRBJ2-5 and V is TRBV19; the D is unclear. CDR3 length equals 12 residues. Trimming removed 3 bases from V and 11 bases from J, with 13 bases in between. The germline V gene has CDR1 LNHDA and CDR2 SQIVND (reference sequence). The CDR3 DNA follows: TGTGCCAGTAGTATCGCCCTCAATGAGCAGTACTTC. Translated: CASSIALNEQYF. The complete variable domain, with remaining parts taken from reference TRBV19 and TRBJ2-5, reads DGGITQSPKYLFRKEGQNVTLSCEQNLNHDAMYWYRQDPGQGLRLIYYSQIVNDFQKGDIAEGYSVSREKKESFPLTVTSAQKNPTAFYLCASSIALNEQYFGPGTRLLVL.

This clonotype was recorded a few times. V and J are TRBV9 and TRBJ2-3, with D possibly TRBD2 on 5 matching bases. The CDR3 runs to 17 residues. Germline V gene data show CDR1 as SGDLS and CDR2 as YYNGEE. Trimming removed 0 bases at V and 6 bases at J, with 20 bases between. The CDR3 loop reads CASSVGRGGRLKDTQYF. The DNA for the CDR3 is TGTGCCAGCAGCGTAGGGAGAGGAGGCAGGTTAAAGGATACGCAGTATTTT.

The chain is built from TRBV2 and TRBJ2-5; D is unclear. This CDR3 region has 14 residues. Germline loops: CDR1 SNHLY, CDR2 FYNNEI. V lost 2 bases and J 11 bases, leaving 18 bases between the germline ends. CDR3 sequence: CASSERVGGTEQYF. CDR3 sequence (DNA): TGTGCCAGCAGTGAAAGGGTGGGTGGTACTGAGCAGTACTTC.

The chain couples TRBV2 to TRBJ2-3, with D perhaps matching TRBD2 (6 bases). Trimming shortened V by 0 bases and J by 3 bases, and 13 bases separated the two germline ends. This CDR3 has 16 amino acids. Looked up from germline, CDR1 is SNHLY and CDR2 is FYNNEI. CDR3 in DNA: TGTGCCAGCAGTGAAGCGGCCTATGCGGGGACAGATACGCAGTATTTT. Translation gives CASSEAAYAGTDTQYF.

The chain employs TRBV29-1 and TRBJ2-1; 7 bases align to TRBD2. The CDR3 is 15 residues long. The V gene's germline CDR1 is SQVTM and CDR2 ANQGSEA. The trim removed 6 bases at V and 0 bases at J, leaving 8 bases unmatched. CDR3 sequence reads: CSVLLAERSYNEQFF. The CDR3 bases are TGCAGCGTGCTCCTAGCGGAGCGCTCCTACAATGAGCAGTTCTTC.

V usage is TRBV7-9 and J usage is TRBJ1-2; TRBD1 is a possible D gene (5 bases). Trimming left V 5 bases short and J 4 bases short, with 17 bases between. The CDR3 contains 15 residues. Per germline, CDR1 SEHNR and CDR2 FQNEAQ (reference sequence). The CDR3 is CASSQAVGRGYGYTF. CDR3 DNA sequence: TGTGCCAGCAGCCAAGCCGTGGGACGGGGCTATGGCTACACCTTC.

In this sample, this clonotype turned up many times. The J gene is TRBJ2-1, the V gene TRBV12-3 or TRBV12-4; 8 bases are a match to TRBD2. Germline trimming cut 3 bases from V and 3 bases from J; bases unmatched to any gene: 1. The CDR3 extends over 14 amino acids. The CDR3 sequence: CASSFTSGYNEQFF. Written as DNA, the CDR3 is TGTGCCAGCAGTTTTACTAGCGGCTACAATGAGCAGTTCTTC.

The CDR3 nucleotides read TGTGCCAGCAGTCCCCGAACCTACACTGAAGCTTTCTTT. Translation gives CASSPRTYTEAFF. The chain carries TRBV6-5 and TRBJ1-1; D remains unclear. The V gene's germline CDR1 is MNHEY and CDR2 SVGAGI. V dropped 5 bases and J dropped 3 bases, with 10 bases sitting between them. The CDR3 spans 13 residues.

In this sample, this clonotype turned up a few times. V is TRBV7-3 and J is TRBJ2-7; D not certain. The CDR3 is 14 amino acids. V was pared by 2 bases and J by 2 bases, with 10 bases between. In germline, CDR1 is SGHTA, CDR2 FQGTGA. The CDR3 is CASSLGSVPYEQYF. In DNA form, the CDR3 reads TGTGCCAGCAGCTTAGGGTCAGTCCCCTACGAGCAGTACTTC.

J is TRBJ1-2 and V is TRBV12-5, with 11 bases identical to TRBD1. The CDR3 spans 15 residues. Trimming at V came to 5 bases and at J to 4 bases, leaving 6 bases not matched to a gene. CDR1 is LGHNT and CDR2 is FRNRAP in the germline V gene. The CDR3 DNA sequence: TGTGCTAGTGGTCCTGCCGGGACAGGGGGCTATGGCTACACCTTC. It encodes CASGPAGTGGYGYTF. The whole variable domain, filled in from reference TRBV12-5 and TRBJ1-2, reads DARVTQTPRHKVTEMGQEVTMRCQPILGHNTVFWYRQTMMQGLELLAYFRNRAPLDDSGMPKDRFSAEMPDATLATLKIQPSEPRDSAVYFCASGPAGTGGYGYTFGSGTRLTVV.

The J gene is TRBJ2-7, the V gene TRBV27; D is undetermined. CDR3 length: 13 residues. Germline V CDR1 and CDR2: MNHEY, SMNVEV (reference sequence). V was pared by 5 bases and J by 5 bases, with 13 bases between. The CDR3 sequence: CASSPSGPHEQYF. The DNA of the CDR3 is TGTGCCAGCAGTCCCTCGGGCCCCCACGAGCAGTACTTC.

This rearrangement joins TRBV10-3 to TRBJ2-2; D perhaps matches TRBD1 (6 bases). CDR3 length: 15 residues. Germline loops: CDR1 ENHRY, CDR2 SYGVKD. Deletions cut 6 bases from V and 2 bases from J, with 13 bases between. CDR3 loop: CAISGRTANTGELFF. The CDR3 nucleotides read TGTGCCATCAGCGGGCGGACAGCCAACACCGGGGAGCTGTTTTTT.

The CDR3, as DNA: TGTGCCAGCAGTTCCCCTCCGGACTCAAGATCTGAAGATACGCAGTATTTT. Its translation is CASSSPPDSRSEDTQYF. The rearrangement uses TRBV4-2 and TRBJ2-3; weak D call: TRBD2 (5 bases). Deletions cut 6 bases from V and 5 bases from J, with 24 bases between. Germline V gene lookup returns CDR1 LGHNA and CDR2 YNFKEQ. CDR3 length: 17 residues.

This clonotype showed up just a few times. The chain joins TRBV11-2 to TRBJ1-5, with 9 bases fitting TRBD1. Germline trimming cut 1 base from V and 3 bases from J; bases unmatched to any gene: 7. This CDR3 is 17 amino acids long. Germline assignment: CDR1 SGHAT and CDR2 FQNNGV. This chain's CDR3 is CASSLGGQGRINQPQHF. The CDR3 DNA follows: TGTGCCAGCAGCTTAGGAGGACAGGGGAGAATCAATCAGCCCCAGCATTTT.

J is TRBJ2-3 and V is TRBV7-2; D perhaps matches TRBD1 (6 bases). The CDR3 covers 15 residues. Germline loops: CDR1 SGHTA, CDR2 FQGNSA. Trimming cost V 2 bases and J 2 bases, with 11 bases left between them. CDR3 nucleotides: TGTGCCAGCAGCTTAACTAGGACAGACACAGATACGCAGTATTTT. This translates into CASSLTRTDTDTQYF. The full variable domain, completed using reference TRBV7-2 and TRBJ2-3, is GAGVSQSPSNKVTEKGKDVELRCDPISGHTALYWYRQSLGQGLEFLIYFQGNSAPDKSGLPSDRFSAERTGGSVSTLTIQRTQQEDSAVYLCASSLTRTDTDTQYFGPGTRLTVL.

This clonotype was recorded at least ten times. J is TRBJ2-3 and V is TRBV5-1; D gene ambiguous. The CDR3 spans 15 residues. Trimming took off 0 bases at V and 6 bases at J, with 14 bases between the two ends. CDR1 and CDR2 (germline): SGHRS, YFSETQ. The CDR3 sequence is CASSLAGSSADTQYF. The CDR3 DNA is TGCGCCAGCAGCTTGGCCGGTTCCTCTGCGGATACGCAGTATTTT.

V usage is TRBV6-1 and J usage is TRBJ2-1, with 14 bases matching TRBD2. CDR1 is MNHNS and CDR2 is SASEGT in the germline V gene. J gave up 10 bases and V 6 bases, and 8 bases lay outside the gene matches. The CDR3 sequence is 15 residues long. The CDR3 bases are TGTGCCAGCAGGGGAGGGACTAGCGGGAGTGACGAGCAGTTCTTC. This encodes CASRGGTSGSDEQFF.

This chain connects TRBV19 to TRBJ2-3, with a weak D call TRBD2 (6 bases). From germline, CDR1 is LNHDA and CDR2 SQIVND (reference sequence). This CDR3 spans 14 amino acids. V was trimmed by 10 bases and J by 3 bases, leaving 17 bases between them. DNA of the CDR3: TGTGCCACCGCGGAGGGGTGGGGGACAGATACGCAGTATTTT. Translation gives CATAEGWGTDTQYF. The full variable domain, in which reference TRBV19 and TRBJ2-3 provide the parts outside the CDR3, is DGGITQSPKYLFRKEGQNVTLSCEQNLNHDAMYWYRQDPGQGLRLIYYSQIVNDFQKGDIAEGYSVSREKKESFPLTVTSAQKNPTAFYLCATAEGWGTDTQYFGPGTRLTVL.

This clonotype was seen a single time. The chain carries TRBV14 and TRBJ1-2; TRBD1 agrees at 9 bases. The junction had 9 bases not matched to a gene; V was cut back by 4 bases and J by 6 bases. The CDR3 spans 15 residues. Germline CDR1 reads SGHDN; CDR2 reads FVKESK. The chain's CDR3 is CASSLLDRGADGYTF. CDR3 nucleotide sequence: TGTGCCAGCAGCCTCTTGGACAGGGGAGCGGATGGCTACACCTTC.